This T cell receptor beta chain was identified in a study of prognosis after radiotherapy for stage I lung cancer. Study summary: With stereotactic body radiotherapy, no patient received any concurrent therapy.

Germline CDR1 reads SEHNR; CDR2 reads FQNEAQ (reference sequence). This CDR3 spans 15 amino acids. The J segment lost 3 bases and the V segment lost 6 bases, leaving 6 bases of the junction unmatched. Study findings and constraints: The tumor specificity of expanded TCR clones remained undetermined. A fall in unique TCR clone counts followed stereotactic body radiation therapy, with medians of roughly 10,000 versus 7,000.

This clonotype showed up many times. Its antigen is as yet unknown. Multiplex PCR in two rounds served to amplify TCR beta CDR3 from genomic DNA. With primers specific to each TRBV and TRBJ gene, the first-round PCR was performed. TCRdb called the multiplex PCR reads again in MiXCR, with one record for every CDR3 protein. The sample has roughly 27,000 distinct CDR3 sequences; 40% to 55% are singletons. J is TRBJ2-3 and V is TRBV7-9; TRBD2 matches at 10 bases. The clonotype originates from a donor over 45 with non-small cell lung cancer. The sequencing used PBMCs, collected before or after stereotactic body radiation therapy (not recorded which). DNA for the CDR3: TGTGCCAGCAGTTCTAGCGGGGGCCGAACAGATACGCAGTATTTT. It encodes CASSSSGGRTDTQYF.